The sample holds one count of the clone carrying this T cell receptor beta chain. Germline V gene sequence: CDR1 SGHRS, CDR2 YFSETQ. The CDR3 loop spans 17 amino acids. V shed 0 bases and J 4 bases; nucleotides not matched to a gene: 8. Sequencing was performed with immunoSEQ multiplex PCR; in TCRdb, only in-frame clones are kept and a portion is missing. The repertoire holds 270,000 or so clones, with around 90% as singletons. This sample is part of a study of blood T cell repertoires in COVID-19. This chain connects TRBV5-1 to TRBJ2-1; TRBD2 aligns across 9 bases. The source of this sequence is a woman aged 30 to 39 with acute COVID-19. Sample: PBMCs or T cells enriched from blood (not recorded which). The CDR3 here is CASSLAWASGTYNEQFF. The DNA for the CDR3 is TGCGCCAGCAGCTTGGCCTGGGCTAGCGGGACGTACAATGAGCAGTTCTTC.